The entry below gives a single TCR beta chain sequence along with its context. The source of the sample is a study of blood T cell repertoires in COVID-19. CDR1 and CDR2 from the germline V gene are KGHSY and FQNENV. The CDR3 has 13 residues. V shed 2 bases, J shed 9 bases, and the junction held 3 bases outside the gene matches. Produced via immunoSEQ multiplex PCR; TCRdb's table is partial and in-frame only. Of 250,000 to 300,000 clones in the sample, approximately 85% were seen once. The sequenced material came from peripheral blood. The V call is TRBV16, the J call TRBJ1-5, with TRBD1 matching 8 bases. The source is a woman between 70 and 85 years old with acute or convalescent COVID-19. The CDR3 DNA is TGTGCCAGCAGCCAAGACAGGGGAAGGCCCCAGCATTTT. Residues: CASSQDRGRPQHF.